This T cell receptor (beta chain) comes out of a study of T cells in Graves' hyperthyroidism and ophthalmopathy. On the study more broadly: Prior to any treatment, at the point of initial diagnosis, peripheral blood was collected.

Study conclusions and caveats: Among clonotypes expanded in thyroid above 0.001, most were also found in blood.

Researchers amplified the TCR beta CDR3 regions from RNA transcripts. RT-PCR in the first round (using the HTBI primer set) targeted the TCR CDR3. TCRdb fed the multiplex PCR reads into MiXCR, producing one record per CDR3 protein. The sample has under 800,000 distinct CDR3 sequences, about 15% seen once. Newly diagnosed hyperthyroidism, duration under 2 months, in patients aged 18 to 65. About this clonotype: The target antigen is unknown.

Trimming shortened V by 4 bases and J by 1 base, and 10 bases separated the two germline ends. Germline values: CDR1 MGHRA, CDR2 YSYEKL. The CDR3 has 14 residues. This receptor was identified in a woman younger than 35 with Graves' hyperthyroidism. Material: blood. The chain combines TRBV4-1 with TRBJ2-5; no definite D call. In DNA form, the CDR3 reads TGCGCCAGCAGCCCTATCCCGGGCCAAGAGACCCAGTACTTC. Protein: CASSPIPGQETQYF.